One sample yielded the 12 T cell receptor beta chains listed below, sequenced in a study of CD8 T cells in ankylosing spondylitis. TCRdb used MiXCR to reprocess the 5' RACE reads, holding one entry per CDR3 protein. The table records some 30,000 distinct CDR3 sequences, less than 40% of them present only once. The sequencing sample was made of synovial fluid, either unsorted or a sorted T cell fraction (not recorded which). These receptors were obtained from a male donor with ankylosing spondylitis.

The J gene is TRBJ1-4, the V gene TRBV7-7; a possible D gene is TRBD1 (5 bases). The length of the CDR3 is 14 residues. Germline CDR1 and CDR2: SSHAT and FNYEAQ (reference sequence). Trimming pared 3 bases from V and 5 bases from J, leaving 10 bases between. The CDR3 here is CASSLGVGNEKLFF. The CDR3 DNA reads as TGTGCCAGCAGCTTGGGGGTGGGGAATGAAAAACTGTTTTTT.

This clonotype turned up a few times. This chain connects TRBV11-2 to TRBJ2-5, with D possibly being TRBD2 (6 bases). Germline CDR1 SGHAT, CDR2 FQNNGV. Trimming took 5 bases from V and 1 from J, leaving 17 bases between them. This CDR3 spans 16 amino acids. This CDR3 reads CASSPTSGSIQETQYF. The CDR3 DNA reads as TGTGCCAGCAGCCCTACCAGCGGGTCCATCCAAGAGACCCAGTACTTC.

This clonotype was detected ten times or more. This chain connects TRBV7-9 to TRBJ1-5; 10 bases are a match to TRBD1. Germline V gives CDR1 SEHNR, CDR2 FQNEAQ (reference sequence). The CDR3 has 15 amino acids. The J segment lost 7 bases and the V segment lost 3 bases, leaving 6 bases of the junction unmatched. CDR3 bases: TGTGCCAGCAGCTTGGGACAGGGGAAGGGCCAGCCCCAGCATTTT. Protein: CASSLGQGKGQPQHF.

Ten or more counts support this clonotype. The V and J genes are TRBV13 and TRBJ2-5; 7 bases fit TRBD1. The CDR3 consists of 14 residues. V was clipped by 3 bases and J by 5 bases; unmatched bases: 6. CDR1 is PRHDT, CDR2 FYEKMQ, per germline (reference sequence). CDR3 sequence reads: CASSLAGGSETQYF. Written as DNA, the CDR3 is TGTGCCAGCAGCTTGGCAGGGGGATCGGAGACCCAGTACTTC. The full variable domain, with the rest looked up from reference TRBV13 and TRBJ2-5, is AAGVIQSPRHLIKEKRETATLKCYPIPRHDTVYWYQQGPGQDPQFLISFYEKMQSDKGSIPDRFSAQQFSDYHSELNMSSLELGDSALYFCASSLAGGSETQYFGPGTRLLVL.

The CDR3 loop is CASSTWLAPTIRYEQYV. The CDR3 nucleotides are TGTGCCAGCAGTACCTGGTTAGCGCCGACTATAAGGTACGAGCAGTACGTC. The chain employs TRBV5-5 and TRBJ2-7; a weak D match, TRBD2 (5 bases). The CDR3 spans 17 residues. Germline CDR1 reads SGHKS; CDR2 reads YYEKEE (reference sequence). V shed 5 bases and J shed 4 bases, with 25 bases lying between them.

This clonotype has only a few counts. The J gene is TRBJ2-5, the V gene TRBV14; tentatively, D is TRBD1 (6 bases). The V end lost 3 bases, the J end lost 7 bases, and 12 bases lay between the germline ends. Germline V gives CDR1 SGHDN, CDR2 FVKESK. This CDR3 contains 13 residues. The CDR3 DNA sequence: TGTGCCAGCAGCCAGCTGCAGGGGTGGACCCAGTACTTC. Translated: CASSQLQGWTQYF.

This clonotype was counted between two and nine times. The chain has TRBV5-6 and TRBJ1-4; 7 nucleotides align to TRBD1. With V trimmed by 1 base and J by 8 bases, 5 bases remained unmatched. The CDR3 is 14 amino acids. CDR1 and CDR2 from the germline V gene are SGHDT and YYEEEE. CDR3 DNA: TGTGCCAGCAGCTTGAGGCAGGGGGACGAAAAACTGTTTTTT. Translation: CASSLRQGDEKLFF.

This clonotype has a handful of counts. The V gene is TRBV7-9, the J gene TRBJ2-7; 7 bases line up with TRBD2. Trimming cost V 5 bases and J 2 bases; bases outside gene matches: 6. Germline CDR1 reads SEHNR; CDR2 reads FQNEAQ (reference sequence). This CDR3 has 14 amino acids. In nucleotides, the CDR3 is TGTGCCAGCAGCCACCGGGACTACACCTACGAGCAGTACTTC. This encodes CASSHRDYTYEQYF.

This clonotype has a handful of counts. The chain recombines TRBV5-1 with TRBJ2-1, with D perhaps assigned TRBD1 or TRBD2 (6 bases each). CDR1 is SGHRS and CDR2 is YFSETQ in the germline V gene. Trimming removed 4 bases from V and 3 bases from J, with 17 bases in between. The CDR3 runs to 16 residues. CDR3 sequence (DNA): TGCGCCAGCAGCCCCGAGGGGGGAGCCGTCTACAATGAGCAGTTCTTC. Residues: CASSPEGGAVYNEQFF.

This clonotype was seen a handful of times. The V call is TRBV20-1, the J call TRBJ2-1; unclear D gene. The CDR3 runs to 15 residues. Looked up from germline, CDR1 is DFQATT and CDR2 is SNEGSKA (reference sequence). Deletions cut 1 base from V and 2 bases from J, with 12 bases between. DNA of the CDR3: TGCAGTGCTAGAGTGAGAACTCTCACCTACAATGAGCAGTTCTTC. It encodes CSARVRTLTYNEQFF.

The CDR3 reads CSARSSGRAAWNEQFF. The CDR3 DNA reads as TGCAGTGCTAGATCTAGCGGGAGGGCCGCTTGGAATGAGCAGTTCTTC. The chain recombines TRBV20-1 with TRBJ2-1, with TRBD2 matching over 12 bases. This CDR3 is built from 16 residues. CDR1 and CDR2 (germline): DFQATT, SNEGSKA (reference sequence). V lost 2 bases and J lost 7; bases outside the gene matches: 9.

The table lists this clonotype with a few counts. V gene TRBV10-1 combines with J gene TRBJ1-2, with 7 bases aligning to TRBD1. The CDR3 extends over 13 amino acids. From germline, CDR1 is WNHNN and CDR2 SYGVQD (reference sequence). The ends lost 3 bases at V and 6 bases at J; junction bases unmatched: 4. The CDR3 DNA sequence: TGCGCCAGCAGTGATGGCAGGGGGAATGGCTACACCTTC. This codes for CASSDGRGNGYTF.